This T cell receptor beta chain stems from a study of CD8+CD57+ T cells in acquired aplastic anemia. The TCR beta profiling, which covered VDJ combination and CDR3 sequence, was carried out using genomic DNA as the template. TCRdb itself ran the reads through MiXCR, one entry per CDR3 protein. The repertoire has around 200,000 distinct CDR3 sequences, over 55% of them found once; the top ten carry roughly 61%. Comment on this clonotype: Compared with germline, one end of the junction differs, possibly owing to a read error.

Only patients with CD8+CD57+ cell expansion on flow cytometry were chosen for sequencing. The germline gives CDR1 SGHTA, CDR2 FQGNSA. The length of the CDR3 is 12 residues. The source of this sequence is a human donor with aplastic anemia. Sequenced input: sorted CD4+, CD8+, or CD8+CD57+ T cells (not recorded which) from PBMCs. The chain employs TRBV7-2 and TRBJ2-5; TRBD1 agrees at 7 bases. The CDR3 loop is CASAWRQGSPSF. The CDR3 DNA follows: TGTGCCAGCGCATGGCGACAGGGATCCCCTTCCTTC.